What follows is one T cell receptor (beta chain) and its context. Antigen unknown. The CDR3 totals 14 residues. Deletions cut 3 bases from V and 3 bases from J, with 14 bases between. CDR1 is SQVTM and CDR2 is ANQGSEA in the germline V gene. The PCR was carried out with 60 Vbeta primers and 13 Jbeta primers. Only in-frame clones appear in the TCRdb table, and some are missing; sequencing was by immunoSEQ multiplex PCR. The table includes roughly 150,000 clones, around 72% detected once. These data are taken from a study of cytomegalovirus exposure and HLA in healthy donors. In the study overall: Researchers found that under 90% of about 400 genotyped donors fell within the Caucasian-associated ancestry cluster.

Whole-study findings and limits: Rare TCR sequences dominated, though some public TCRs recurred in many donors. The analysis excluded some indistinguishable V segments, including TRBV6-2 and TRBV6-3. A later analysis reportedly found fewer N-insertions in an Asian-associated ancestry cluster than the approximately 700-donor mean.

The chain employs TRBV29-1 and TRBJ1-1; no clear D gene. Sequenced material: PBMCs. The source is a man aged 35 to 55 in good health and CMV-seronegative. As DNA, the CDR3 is TGCAGCGTTGATTTCAGGTTGAGATACACTGAAGCTTTCTTT. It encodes CSVDFRLRYTEAFF.